This paragraph covers one TCR beta chain sequence. The target of this receptor is not known. There are no base qualities to consult, and no much larger clone falls within one base. The collaborating institutions used their own protocols to collect whole blood in K2EDTA tubes. For TCRbeta analysis, collaborators shipped samples as frozen whole blood, isolated PBMCs, or DNA extracted from either of those sample types. CDR1 and CDR2, per the germline V gene, are MGHRA and YSYEKL. The germline V end is reduced by 4 bases and the J end by 7 bases; junction bases left unmatched: 6. The CDR3 runs 14 residues from the cysteine to the phenylalanine. CDR3 DNA only is kept here, 42 bases in frame from base 1. This entry comes from a study of blood T cell repertoires in COVID-19 (dated by TCRdb to 2020 to 2021). About the full investigation: The collaborator samples originated in the United States, Italy and Spain and spanned the acute and convalescent phases of COVID-19. The material from the prospective study consisted of cDNA or gDNA derived from T cells, B-cell-depleted T cells, or PBMCs. The dataset comprised deeply sampled blood TCRbeta repertoires from subjects exposed to, actively infected with, or recovered from COVID-19. The repertoires were released in a freely available public database intended as a resource for research on the immune response to SARS-CoV-2. The samples were drawn from the first 160 participants of the ongoing ImmuneRACE study and from 1,254 subjects provided by 6 global collaborators. The sample metadata nearly always contained a de-identified subject ID, COVID-19 status, age in years and sex. Where available, HLA class I and class II types were taken from metadata supplied by the sample provider and were not determined by assay-based typing. The investigation overall reported the following: The quantity of clinical and demographic metadata differed by source and by participant and was supplied without curation.

TCRbeta CDR3 regions were amplified from genomic DNA by means of the immunoSEQ Assay, a bias-controlled multiplex PCR. The study's processing was this. Nucleated cell counts per sample were estimated from amplification of reference gene primers within the assay. Sequence reads were collapsed and filtered to measure the absolute abundance of every unique TCRbeta CDR3 rearrangement. Productive Simpson clonality was computed per sample as the square root of Simpson's diversity index over productive rearrangements. The table comes from immuneACCESS by way of TCRdb, which keeps in-frame sequences with V and J called. Part of the clones is missing from these tables; in studies checked, under half for an unresolved V gene and the rest for unknown reasons. V and J calls and clone size are those listed in that table; D and trimming were worked out from the DNA. This sample holds some 100,000 clones; approximately 86% were observed only once. Roughly 8.3% of the sample belongs to the ten largest clones.

Specimen: peripheral blood. This chain is built from TRBV4-1 and TRBJ2-4; TRBD2 agrees with 8 junctional bases. The source of this sequence is a woman aged 65 to 85 with acute or convalescent COVID-19. The CDR3 amino acid sequence is: CASSRDRGRNIQYF. The DNA is as follows: TGCGCCAGCAGCCGGGACCGCGGGAGGAACATTCAGTACTTC.